These 29 T cell receptor beta chains came from one sample sequenced in a study of metastatic and nonmetastatic thyroid tumors. Via MiXCR, TCRdb re-called the PCR reads. The sample holds thousands of clones, over 12% seen once. Thyroid surgery took place with no prior treatment in any patient. The specimen sequenced was blood. These receptors were collected from a female donor with papillary thyroid cancer or a benign thyroid nodule (not recorded which). Some clones in this sample may be carry-over from other donors' samples.

This clone is medium-sized by share. The junction shows a germline mismatch at one end, possibly a read error. The rearrangement uses TRBV6-1 and TRBJ2-5; 7 bases match TRBD2. The CDR3 spans 15 residues. The germline V gene encodes CDR1 MNHNS and CDR2 SASEGT. The DNA of the CDR3 is TGTGTCAGCAGTCCCGTATCTAGCGGCCAAGAGACCCAGTACTTC. Translating it yields CVSSPVSSGQETQYF.

In its sample, this clone is medium-sized. This chain connects TRBV12-3 or TRBV12-4 to TRBJ1-2; D may be TRBD1 (5 bases). V was pared by 3 bases and J by 5 bases, with 16 bases between. The CDR3 has 15 residues. In DNA, the CDR3 is TGTGCCAGCAGTTTGAGAGGCAGCGCAGGGTATGGCTACACCTTC. The encoded protein is CASSLRGSAGYGYTF.

This clone was seen at least ten times. The sample carries other DNA sequences with the same CDR3. The CDR3 reads CASSGLIVVRNTEAFF. The CDR3 region has the DNA TGTGCCAGCAGTGGATTAATAGTGGTTAGAAACACTGAAGCTTTCTTT. The genes are TRBV2 and TRBJ1-1, with D unclear. The ends were cut back, 4 bases at V and 2 bases at J, with 17 bases in the middle. In germline, CDR1 is SNHLY, CDR2 FYNNEI. The CDR3 is made up of 16 amino acids. Combining the CDR3 with reference TRBV2 and TRBJ1-1 gives the whole variable domain EPEVTQTPSHQVTQMGQEVILRCVPISNHLYFYWYRQILGQKVEFLVSFYNNEISEKSEIFDDQFSVERPDGSNFTLKIRSTKLEDSAMYFCASSGLIVVRNTEAFFGQGTRLTVV.

This clone has ten or more counts. The chain carries TRBV7-9 and TRBJ1-3; D not resolved. The CDR3 totals 15 residues. CDR1 is SEHNR and CDR2 is FQNEAQ in the germline V gene (reference sequence). V lost 1 base and J lost 2, with 9 bases in between. CDR3 protein: CASSLGGSPGNTIYF. In nucleotides, the CDR3 is TGTGCCAGCAGCTTAGGTGGAAGTCCTGGAAACACCATATATTTT.

This clone came up a few times. The rearrangement joins TRBV6-1 to TRBJ2-7; TRBD2 matches at 8 bases. The CDR3 runs 17 residues. Germline V gene data show CDR1 as MNHNS and CDR2 as SASEGT. The J segment lost 5 bases and the V segment lost 8 bases, leaving 20 bases of the junction unmatched. As DNA, the CDR3 is TGTGCCAGCTTCCAACGGGTTAGTGCGGGAGGCTTCGACGAGCAGTACTTC. This gives the protein CASFQRVSAGGFDEQYF.

In its sample, this clone is medium-sized (0.01 to 0.1%). The genes are TRBV20-1 and TRBJ2-2; the D is unclear. The CDR3 is 14 residues long. Germline V CDR1 and CDR2: DFQATT, SNEGSKA (reference sequence). V was clipped by 0 bases and J by 3 bases, with 8 bases between them. The CDR3 coding sequence is TGCAGTGCTAGAGATCCCAGGCACACCGGGGAGCTGTTTTTT. Protein: CSARDPRHTGELFF.

This clone occurred many times. This chain connects TRBV10-2 to TRBJ2-5, with TRBD2 matching 10 bases. J gave up 4 bases and V 8 bases, and 10 bases lay outside the gene matches. The germline gives CDR1 WSHSY, CDR2 SAAADI. The CDR3 extends over 15 amino acids. The CDR3 loop is CASGLGAGGGETQYF. As DNA, the CDR3 is TGCGCCAGCGGTCTGGGAGCGGGAGGGGGAGAGACCCAGTACTTC.

As regards this clone: A much larger clonotype is one base distant, so this may be a read error. The rearrangement uses TRBV7-9 and TRBJ2-2; no definite D call. Germline CDR1 is SEHNR and CDR2 is FQNEAQ (reference sequence). V lost 5 bases and J 7 bases, leaving 5 bases between the germline ends. The CDR3 sequence is 11 residues long. The CDR3 coding sequence is TGTGCCAGCAGCCCCAACGGGGAGCTGTTTTTT. The encoded protein is CASSPNGELFF.

Judged by abundance, this clone is medium-sized. The J gene is TRBJ2-6, the V gene TRBV6-6, with 15 bases matching TRBD2. The length of the CDR3 is 19 residues. Germline V gene lookup returns CDR1 MNHNY and CDR2 SVGAGI (reference sequence). V was pared by 4 bases and J by 1 base, with 5 bases of the junction left unmatched. The DNA for the CDR3 is TGTGCCAGCAGTTGGACTAGCGGGAGGGGCTTGTCTGGGGCCAACGTCCTGACTTTC. It encodes CASSWTSGRGLSGANVLTF.

This clone has only one observation. The junction departs from germline at one end; a sequencing error may be responsible. The chain links TRBV4-1 to TRBJ1-2, with D perhaps TRBD1 (5 bases). From germline, CDR1 is MGHRA and CDR2 YSYEKL. The CDR3 has 15 residues. Here the CDR3 DNA reads TGCGCCAGCAGCCAATATCTGTCCCAAAGGGGAGGCTGCACCTTC. It yields the protein CASSQYLSQRGGCTF.

The table lists this clone with many counts. The chain has TRBV6-2 or TRBV6-3 and TRBJ1-4, with D perhaps matching TRBD1 (5 bases). Trimming pared 0 bases from V and 4 bases from J, leaving 12 bases between. CDR3 length: 16 amino acids. Germline V CDR1 and CDR2: MNHEY, SVGEGT. CDR3 DNA: TGTGCCAGCAGTTACTCGCCTGCAGGGTATAATGAAAAACTGTTTTTT. Protein sequence: CASSYSPAGYNEKLFF.

This chain uses TRBV30 with TRBJ2-7, with 10 bases lining up with TRBD2. After removal of 2 bases from V and 5 bases from J, the junction contained 3 bases not matched to a gene. Germline CDR1 and CDR2: GTSNPN and SVGIG (reference sequence). The CDR3 covers 13 residues. The CDR3 DNA reads TGTGCCTGGAGTATAGGGACTAGCGACGAGCAGTACTTC. This codes for CAWSIGTSDEQYF.

In this sample, this clone is medium-sized. This chain connects TRBV6-2 or TRBV6-3 to TRBJ1-1; D is unclear. The CDR3 is 13 residues long. Trimming cost V 3 bases and J 0 bases, with 5 bases left between them. Germline values: CDR1 MNHEY, CDR2 SVGEGT. DNA of the CDR3: TGTGCCAGCAGTTATATCGTGAACACTGAAGCTTTCTTT. As protein: CASSYIVNTEAFF.

The table lists this clone with a few counts. J is TRBJ2-7 and V is TRBV15; 8 positions match TRBD1. This CDR3 has 13 amino acids. In germline, CDR1 is LNHNV, CDR2 YYDKDF (reference sequence). V lost 2 bases, J lost 5 bases, and 2 bases stayed unmatched. For the CDR3, the DNA is TGTGCCACCAGCAGATCGACAGGGGACGAGCAGTACTTC. This translates into CATSRSTGDEQYF.

In this sample, this clone turned up many times. This chain links TRBV3-1 with TRBJ2-5, with a possible D match to TRBD1 (6 bases). Germline lookup yields CDR1 LGHDT and CDR2 YNNKEL (reference sequence). CDR3 length: 17 amino acids. Trimming pared 1 base from V and 7 bases from J, leaving 22 bases between. CDR3 sequence (DNA): TGTGCCAGCAGCCAAGGGACAGTGATACAAAATCGTGGGACCCAGTACTTC. Residues: CASSQGTVIQNRGTQYF.

At least ten counts were recorded for this clone. The rearrangement joins TRBV28 to TRBJ2-7; TRBD2 matches at 11 bases. The CDR3 loop spans 14 amino acids. CDR1 is MDHEN, CDR2 SYDVKM, per germline. With 7 bases clipped from V and 3 bases from J, the junction kept 5 bases outside the gene matches. The DNA for the CDR3 is TGTGCCAGCACCCCGGGGACTAGCGGCTACGAGCAGTACTTC. Encoded protein: CASTPGTSGYEQYF.

Many counts were recorded for this clone. The chain links TRBV7-9 to TRBJ1-2; D call uncertain. The CDR3 consists of 14 residues. Germline V gives CDR1 SEHNR, CDR2 FQNEAQ (reference sequence). V dropped 5 bases and J dropped 1 base, with 11 bases sitting between them. In nucleotides, the CDR3 is TGTGCCAGCAGCCCGCCCCTTCTTAACTATGGCTACACCTTC. Amino acid sequence: CASSPPLLNYGYTF.

The table lists this clone with many counts. This CDR3 is CSVYDGNYGYTF. CDR3 bases: TGCAGCGTTTACGACGGAAACTATGGCTACACCTTC. The chain employs TRBV29-1 and TRBJ1-2; D gene uncertain. The V gene lost 5 bases and the J gene lost 2 bases, with 9 bases spanning the gap. Germline lookup yields CDR1 SQVTM and CDR2 ANQGSEA. The CDR3 consists of 12 residues.

A few counts support this clone. The DNA of the CDR3 is TGTGCCAGCAGTTTTAGCCTAAATTCACCCCTCCACTTT. It codes for CASSFSLNSPLHF. The rearrangement joins TRBV12-3 or TRBV12-4 to TRBJ1-6, with D uncertain. V gave up 3 bases and J gave up 7 bases, with 7 bases separating them. This CDR3 is 13 amino acids long.

This clone appeared many times. The chain is built from TRBV6-1 and TRBJ2-7; D assignment may be TRBD1 or TRBD2 (6 bases each). The CDR3 extends over 16 amino acids. V lost 10 bases to trimming and J lost 4 bases, with 26 bases between them. Germline assignment: CDR1 MNHNS and CDR2 SASEGT. The CDR3 region is CATLPEAKGGGYEQYF. The DNA of the CDR3 is TGTGCCACCCTTCCGGAGGCGAAGGGGGGCGGGTACGAGCAGTACTTC.

Ten or more counts support this clone. This chain's CDR3 is CASSWGDRASTEAFF. The CDR3 DNA reads as TGTGCCAGCAGCTGGGGGGACAGGGCGAGCACTGAAGCTTTCTTT. V is TRBV3-1 and J is TRBJ1-1; 9 bases match TRBD1. The CDR3 sequence is 15 residues long. V dropped 5 bases and J dropped 4; count of bases not matched to a gene: 8. Per the germline V gene, CDR1 is LGHDT and CDR2 is YNNKEL (reference sequence).

This clone has more than one count but fewer than ten. V usage is TRBV6-1 and J usage is TRBJ1-2, with a tentative D call TRBD1 (5 bases). The CDR3 extends over 16 amino acids. From germline, CDR1 is MNHNS and CDR2 SASEGT. V lost 10 bases and J 2 bases, leaving 23 bases between the germline ends. The CDR3 protein is CATLSGEAKGNYGYTF. The CDR3 coding sequence is TGTGCCACCCTCTCGGGGGAGGCTAAGGGGAACTATGGCTACACCTTC.

This clone counts as medium-sized. The V call is TRBV20-1, the J call TRBJ2-7; weak D call: TRBD1 (6 bases). V was pared by 3 bases and J by 1 base, with 10 bases between. The CDR3 spans 13 residues. The germline V gene encodes CDR1 DFQATT and CDR2 SNEGSKA (reference sequence). In nucleotides, the CDR3 is TGCAGTGCTAGTCGGACAGCTTCCTACGAGCAGTACTTC. Protein: CSASRTASYEQYF.

By share of the sample, this clone is medium-sized. The V gene is TRBV24-1, the J gene TRBJ2-3, with 10 bases fitting TRBD1. V lost 3 bases, J lost 5 bases, and 4 bases stayed unmatched. Looked up from germline, CDR1 is KGHDR and CDR2 is SFDVKD. The CDR3 covers 15 residues. CDR3 sequence: CATSDRGQGLDTQYF. CDR3 DNA sequence: TGTGCCACCAGTGATAGGGGACAGGGGTTAGATACGCAGTATTTT.

This clone was seen many times. This chain uses TRBV3-1 with TRBJ1-5; D remains ambiguous. V shed 5 bases and J shed 6 bases, with 8 bases lying between them. The CDR3 runs 12 residues. CDR1 and CDR2 from the germline V gene are LGHDT and YNNKEL (reference sequence). The CDR3 region has the DNA TGTGCCAGCAGCTACATGGGTCAGCCCCAGCATTTT. Its translation: CASSYMGQPQHF. Filled out from reference TRBV3-1 and TRBJ1-5, the complete variable domain reads DTAVSQTPKYLVTQMGNDKSIKCEQNLGHDTMYWYKQDSKKFLKIMFSYNNKELIINETVPNRFSPKSPDKAHLNLHINSLELGDSAVYFCASSYMGQPQHFGDGTRLSIL.

This clone is medium-sized (0.01 to 0.1%) in the sample. This sequence joins TRBV24-1 and TRBJ2-3, with no clear D. Between the trimmed V and J ends, which lost 0 bases and 3 bases, there was a span of 3 bases. The V gene's germline CDR1 is KGHDR and CDR2 SFDVKD. The CDR3 extends over 13 amino acids. In DNA, the CDR3 is TGTGCCACCAGTGATTTGTCGACAGATACGCAGTATTTT. Amino acid sequence: CATSDLSTDTQYF.

This clone ranks as medium-sized. The CDR3 loop is CASRGPSNYGYTF. DNA for the CDR3: TGTGCCAGCAGAGGACCCTCTAACTATGGCTACACCTTC. The chain links TRBV6-1 to TRBJ1-2; D is uncertain. With 6 bases removed from V and 0 bases from J, the gap between germline ends came to 8 bases. The length of the CDR3 is 13 residues. Germline V gene lookup returns CDR1 MNHNS and CDR2 SASEGT.

This clone is medium-sized within its sample. The chain carries TRBV11-2 and TRBJ2-5, with TRBD2 matching 9 bases. This CDR3 spans 16 amino acids. Germline V lookup: CDR1 SGHAT, CDR2 FQNNGV. Unmatched junction bases numbered 6, after V lost 4 bases and J lost 0 bases. This chain's CDR3 is CASSSLSGGNQETQYF. In DNA, the CDR3 is TGTGCCAGCAGCTCACTTAGCGGGGGAAACCAAGAGACCCAGTACTTC.

Within the sample, this clone is medium-sized. The chain has TRBV15 and TRBJ2-1, with D tentatively TRBD2 (6 bases). V shed 4 bases and J shed 0 bases, with 10 bases lying between them. CDR3 size: 15 residues. CDR1 is LNHNV, CDR2 YYDKDF, per germline (reference sequence). DNA for the CDR3: TGTGCCACCAGCATACTAGCTGGCTCCTACAATGAGCAGTTCTTC. Residues: CATSILAGSYNEQFF.